This TCR beta chain was sequenced during a study of T cell responses to AZD1222 COVID-19 vaccine (dated by TCRdb to about 2021). As for the study more broadly: TCR sequencing was performed for roughly 240 trial participants, of whom about 210 were given two doses of AZD1222 and roughly 25 were given two doses of MenACWY control vaccine. Trial participants were enrolled by age into subgroups of 18-55, 56-69 and 70-plus years, and roughly 150, 30 and 60 TCR-sequenced participants, respectively, were included in these subgroups.

The label giving this sample's time point can be read as: baseline before first vaccination. In the paper's terms, the treatment or condition label means: meningococcal conjugate vaccine given as trial control. Vaccinee samples came from UK trials COV001 and COV002, including a single-blind randomized controlled phase 2/3 trial of AZD1222 (ChAdOx1 nCoV-19) in healthy adults. For TCRbeta chain sequencing, PBMC samples from trial participants were taken at day 0 and at day 28 after the second dose. The CDR3 regions of human TCRbeta chains were subjected to immunosequencing. In the source study's methods: Repertoire TCRs were checked for matches against a reference library of SARS-CoV-2-specific TCRs that had been generated using the MIRA antigen-specificity platform. Breadth was defined as the fraction of unique TCRs that were SARS-CoV-2-associated, and depth was defined as the fraction of total T cells that were SARS-CoV-2-associated. Using the MIRA data, each spike-specific TCR was assigned both to the spike region to which the TCR was reactive and to a CD4 or CD8 class. Log10-transformed breadth and depth values were compared by one-way ANOVA with Sidak's multiple comparisons tests. TCRdb obtained this table from immuneACCESS and retained in-frame rearrangements with V and J assigned. These tables miss some clones; where compared with another copy, unresolved V genes account for less than half of the shortfall, and the remainder is unexplained. V and J calls and clone size are copied from that table; D and trimming were computed from the DNA. This sample holds 150,000 to 200,000 clones; around 87% were observed only once. About 2.5% of the sample is taken by the ten largest.

As encoded in the germline V gene, CDR1 is SGHAT while CDR2 is FQNNGV. V and J lose 5 bases and 2 bases, and a span of 13 bases separates them. The CDR3 spans 14 residues, from the cysteine through the phenylalanine. The read is trimmed to its CDR3 DNA, 42 bases read in frame from base 1. Comment on this clone: The antigen this receptor binds is unknown. No per-base quality is available; no much larger clone lies one base away.

What the research found in general, with its limitations: The vaccine-associated CD4 TCRs covered the entire spike protein, and the dominant responses fell in regions 160-218 and 743-854. Reportedly, close to half of the unique spike-specific TCRs recognized epitopes lying outside the regions that are mutated in the B.1.351 and B.1.1.7 variants. Most participants were white British and females outnumbered males, and the authors suggested that clonal diversity may have been underestimated. Because no samples from the day 14 peak response were available, repertoires could be characterized only after the peak T cell response. In the small 56-69-year group, the increase in depth fell short of significance, most likely because of low power. Spike-specific TCR breadth and depth rose significantly after two AZD1222 doses compared with day 0 and with MenACWY recipients. Conclusions about previously exposed vaccinees were limited because only six or seven AZD1222 recipients were SARS-CoV-2 seropositive at baseline.

The sequencing here drew on peripheral blood, taken on day 0 of MenACWY control vaccination. The chain couples TRBV11-2 to TRBJ2-7, with the D gene not confidently named. The TCR sequence derives from an adult in good health. The CDR3 reads CASSTDHTTYEQYF. The nucleotides read TGTGCCAGCAGCACCGACCATACCACCTACGAGCAGTACTTC.